The clone carrying this TCR beta chain was found many times. Its specificity is not known. TCRdb redid the calling of the RACE reads with MiXCR, one entry per CDR3 protein. The table has roughly 380,000 distinct CDR3 sequences, 5.1% seen once. This specimen comes from a study of human T cells and chemical hapten exposure. The overall study: Patients having alopecia areata, totalis or universalis were mostly female. The study's findings and limits: As the donors had alopecia, their immune response may differ from healthy people's.

V was trimmed by 3 bases and J by 1 base, leaving 11 bases between them. CDR3 size: 15 residues. Time point indicated: pre-sensitization, week 0. The treatment was: therapeutic diphenylcyclopropenone sensitization with weekly scalp DPC. Patients had alopecia, were aged 18 to 70, and were not pregnant. The material sequenced was whole blood, taken in connection with sensitization to the hapten diphenylcyclopropenone (DPC). The V gene is TRBV12-3 or TRBV12-4, the J gene TRBJ2-3; tentatively, D is TRBD2 (5 bases). This clonotype was sampled from a woman between 45 and 60 years old with alopecia areata. Some clones in this sample may be carry-over from other donors' samples. The CDR3 nucleotides read TGTGCCAGCAGTTTGTTAGCGAGTGGCACAGATACGCAGTATTTT. The encoded protein is CASSLLASGTDTQYF.